The 21 T cell receptor beta chains given below trace back to one sample, sequenced in a study of Ad26.COV2.S vaccination and SARS-CoV-2 variants. Indicated treatment: 15 to 20 received Ad26.COV2.S at low or high dose, single or two shots; 5 received placebo; per-sample allocation not given. Samples were taken on day 63 after the first vaccine or placebo injection. This table comes from immunoSEQ multiplex PCR, and its TCRdb copy is limited to in-frame clones, with some not included. The table lists a few hundred thousand clones, 87% of them singletons. Sample: peripheral blood, taken in a trial of Ad26.COV2.S vaccine versus placebo. Receptor source: a person between 18 and 65 years old who received the Ad26.COV2.S COVID-19 vaccine or a placebo.

The gene calls are TRBV19 and TRBJ1-1, with a weak D call TRBD1 (5 bases). Germline V gene sequence: CDR1 LNHDA, CDR2 SQIVND (reference sequence). Deletions cut 5 bases from V and 2 bases from J, with 9 bases between. The length of the CDR3 is 13 residues. The CDR3 bases are TGTGCCAGTAGTGAAGGGACTAACACTGAAGCTTTCTTT. This encodes CASSEGTNTEAFF.

The DNA for the CDR3 is TGCGCCAGCAGCCCTTGGGCAGGAACCTACGAGCAGTACTTC. Its protein product is CASSPWAGTYEQYF. The chain is built from TRBV4-3 and TRBJ2-7; D ambiguous. Germline V gene lookup returns CDR1 LGHNA and CDR2 YSLEER. The V and J ends lost 4 bases and 2 bases respectively, with 12 bases between them. The CDR3 runs 14 residues.

The rearrangement links TRBV5-6 to TRBJ2-7; a weak D match, TRBD1 (5 bases). V lost 0 bases to trimming and J lost 6 bases, with 10 bases between them. The CDR3 extends over 13 amino acids. Germline-derived CDR1 and CDR2 are SGHDT and YYEEEE. The CDR3 here is CASSLAGLGEQYF. CDR3 DNA sequence: TGTGCCAGCAGCTTGGCAGGGCTTGGCGAGCAGTACTTC.

The CDR3 loop is CAIGNLGSETQYF. As DNA, the CDR3 is TGTGCCATCGGTAATCTAGGTTCTGAGACCCAGTACTTC. The chain employs TRBV10-3 and TRBJ2-5; D is unresolved. The V gene lost 8 bases and the J gene lost 5 bases, with 15 bases spanning the gap. The CDR3 extends over 13 amino acids. Per the germline V gene, CDR1 is ENHRY and CDR2 is SYGVKD.

This clone was detected once. This chain links TRBV9 with TRBJ1-5; possible D gene TRBD1, 6 bases. V was shortened by 0 bases and J by 9 bases, with 13 bases between the two germline ends. The CDR3 length is 14 residues. Germline CDR1 SGDLS, CDR2 YYNGEE. DNA for the CDR3: TGTGCCAGCAGCGTAGCGGGGGGCCGTTGGCCCCAGCATTTT. Translation: CASSVAGGRWPQHF.

The genes are TRBV11-2 and TRBJ1-4, with 8 bases identical to TRBD1. Looked up from germline, CDR1 is SGHAT and CDR2 is FQNNGV. This CDR3 has 14 amino acids. V trimming: 4 bases; J trimming: 5 bases; junction bases outside the gene matches: 3. The CDR3 loop is CASSYRTGNEKLFF. DNA for the CDR3: TGTGCCAGCAGCTATCGGACAGGGAATGAAAAACTGTTTTTT.

This chain links TRBV11-2 with TRBJ2-3; 11 bases are a match to TRBD2. The CDR3 covers 17 residues. Germline V CDR1 and CDR2: SGHAT, FQNNGV. V lost 4 bases, J lost 5 bases, and 11 bases stayed unmatched. The CDR3 region is CASSSRGSGLAVDTQYF. CDR3 in DNA: TGTGCCAGCAGCTCTAGGGGCTCGGGACTAGCGGTAGATACGCAGTATTTT. Looking up the rest from reference TRBV11-2 and TRBJ2-3 gives the full variable domain: EAGVAQSPRYKIIEKRQSVAFWCNPISGHATLYWYQQILGQGPKLLIQFQNNGVVDDSQLPKDRFSAERLKGVDSTLKIQPAKLEDSAVYLCASSSRGSGLAVDTQYFGPGTRLTVL.

The chain recombines TRBV21-1 with TRBJ2-7; the DNA was not compared with TRBD2, the D call given in the table. TRBV21-1 is a listed pseudogene. This CDR3 is built from 16 residues. As DNA, the CDR3 is TGTGCCAGCAGCAGATATCCGGGACTAGCGGGCTACGAGCAGTACTTC. Residues: CASSRYPGLAGYEQYF.

The genes are TRBV12-3 or TRBV12-4 and TRBJ2-7; D possibly matches TRBD1 or TRBD2 (6 bases each). The V end was cut by 3 bases, the J end by 2 bases, with 8 bases between. This CDR3 is 13 amino acids long. The CDR3 is CASSFGGTYEQYF. The CDR3 DNA is TGTGCCAGCAGTTTCGGGGGCACCTACGAGCAGTACTTC.

This sequence joins TRBV29-1 and TRBJ2-5; maybe TRBD2 (6 bases). This CDR3 comprises 13 residues. The V gene's germline CDR1 is SQVTM and CDR2 ANQGSEA. Trimming stripped 4 bases from V and 5 bases from J, with 14 bases between. CDR3 nucleotides: TGCAGCGTTGCTTACGGCGGGGCTGAGACCCAGTACTTC. Translating it yields CSVAYGGAETQYF.

The rearrangement joins TRBV3-1 (or the pseudogene TRBV3-2) to TRBJ2-7, with D possibly TRBD2 on 6 matching bases. Trimming removed 0 bases from V and 10 bases from J, with 10 bases in between. CDR1 is LGHDT, CDR2 YNNKEL, per germline (reference sequence). This CDR3 has 12 residues. The CDR3, as DNA: TGTGCCAGCAGCCAAGATAGGAGGGCCCAGTACTTC. Its translation: CASSQDRRAQYF.

The chain carries TRBV7-9 and TRBJ2-7; D remains ambiguous. The V and J ends lost 1 base and 3 bases respectively, with 16 bases between them. Germline V gene lookup returns CDR1 SEHNR and CDR2 FQNEAQ (reference sequence). The CDR3 loop spans 16 amino acids. CDR3 DNA: TGTGCCAGCAGCTTAGGCCAGTGGGGTACGGTCTACGAGCAGTACTTC. Its translation: CASSLGQWGTVYEQYF.

The gene calls are TRBV19 and TRBJ1-4; D uncertain. V lost 5 bases and J 7 bases, leaving 11 bases between the germline ends. This CDR3 has 13 amino acids. Germline lookup yields CDR1 LNHDA and CDR2 SQIVND (reference sequence). In nucleotides, the CDR3 is TGTGCCAGTAGTCAACTATGGGGTGAAAAACTGTTTTTT. It encodes CASSQLWGEKLFF. Full variable domain (missing parts from reference TRBV19 and TRBJ1-4): DGGITQSPKYLFRKEGQNVTLSCEQNLNHDAMYWYRQDPGQGLRLIYYSQIVNDFQKGDIAEGYSVSREKKESFPLTVTSAQKNPTAFYLCASSQLWGEKLFFGSGTQLSVL.

With regard to this clone: Other DNA sequences in this specimen translate into the identical CDR3. This rearrangement joins TRBV19 to TRBJ1-1; no reliable D call. Trimming removed 1 base at V and 0 bases at J, with 3 bases between. In germline, CDR1 is LNHDA, CDR2 SQIVND (reference sequence). This CDR3 has 13 residues. The chain's CDR3 is CASSIGMNTEAFF. CDR3 nucleotide sequence: TGTGCCAGTAGTATAGGTATGAACACTGAAGCTTTCTTT.

The rearrangement joins TRBV30 to TRBJ2-2; D not certain. There are 14 residues in the CDR3. V lost 1 base and J lost 6, with 12 bases in between. Germline CDR1 is GTSNPN and CDR2 is SVGIG (reference sequence). CDR3 protein: CAWSDGRSAGELFF. The CDR3 coding sequence is TGTGCCTGGAGTGATGGTAGGTCGGCCGGGGAGCTGTTTTTT.

V usage is TRBV2 and J usage is TRBJ2-2, with unresolved D. CDR1 and CDR2 (germline): SNHLY, FYNNEI. Trimming pared 3 bases from V and 6 bases from J, leaving 5 bases between. The CDR3 loop spans 12 amino acids. The CDR3 sequence is CASSEGSGELFF. The CDR3 nucleotides are TGTGCCAGCAGTGAGGGGTCCGGGGAGCTGTTTTTT.

V and J are TRBV7-9 and TRBJ2-1, with D perhaps matching TRBD1 (5 bases). The CDR3 contains 12 residues. V shed 4 bases and J shed 10 bases, with 11 bases lying between them. Germline-derived CDR1 and CDR2 are SEHNR and FQNEAQ (reference sequence). The CDR3 reads CASSSRGREQFF. In DNA, the CDR3 is TGTGCCAGCAGCTCTAGGGGCCGCGAGCAGTTCTTC.

The chain couples TRBV28 to TRBJ1-6; TRBD1 matches at 7 bases. The junction had 2 bases not matched to a gene; V was cut back by 3 bases and J by 0 bases. This CDR3 has 16 residues. Germline V gene lookup returns CDR1 MDHEN and CDR2 SYDVKM. CDR3 protein: CASSFRGSSYNSPLHF. CDR3 DNA sequence: TGTGCCAGCAGTTTCAGGGGGAGCTCCTATAATTCACCCCTCCACTTT. Full variable domain (remainder filled in from reference TRBV28 and TRBJ1-6): DVKVTQSSRYLVKRTGEKVFLECVQDMDHENMFWYRQDPGLGLRLIYFSYDVKMKEKGDIPEGYSVSREKKERFSLILESASTNQTSMYLCASSFRGSSYNSPLHFGNGTRLTVT.

CDR3 loop: CSVGGLAGDQISGANVLTF. The DNA of the CDR3 is TGCAGCGTTGGGGGACTAGCGGGGGACCAAATCTCTGGGGCCAACGTCCTGACTTTC. This sequence joins TRBV29-1 and TRBJ2-6, with 14 bases identical to TRBD2. Germline lookup yields CDR1 SQVTM and CDR2 ANQGSEA. The CDR3 has 19 residues. The V and J ends lost 4 bases and 0 bases, in that order; junction bases with no gene match: 8.

The rearrangement links TRBV11-1 to TRBJ2-2; 10 bases fit TRBD1. J was trimmed by 6 bases and V by 4 bases; bases with no gene match: 8. This CDR3 has 16 residues. The germline V gene encodes CDR1 SGHAT and CDR2 FQDESV (reference sequence). CDR3 sequence reads: CASSSRTGGYAGELFF. The CDR3 DNA reads TGTGCCAGCAGCTCACGGACAGGGGGTTACGCCGGGGAGCTGTTTTTT.

V is TRBV9 and J is TRBJ1-4, with D possibly TRBD1 on 5 matching bases. Trimming stripped 2 bases from V and 7 bases from J, with 6 bases between. CDR3 length: 12 amino acids. Germline V CDR1 and CDR2: SGDLS, YYNGEE. Written as DNA, the CDR3 is TGTGCCAGCAGCGTCCAGGGTGAAAAACTGTTTTTT. It is translated as CASSVQGEKLFF. The full variable domain, completed using reference TRBV9 and TRBJ1-4, is DSGVTQTPKHLITATGQRVTLRCSPRSGDLSVYWYQQSLDQGLQFLIQYYNGEERAKGNILERFSAQQFPDLHSELNLSSLELGDSALYFCASSVQGEKLFFGSGTQLSVL.